The clone carrying this TCR beta chain was detected many times. Stability of Graves' hyperthyroidism was defined as absent ophthalmopathy progression within 18 months. The sample is drawn from a study of T cells in Graves' hyperthyroidism and ophthalmopathy. The CDR3 has 16 amino acids. The V end was cut by 5 bases, the J end by 5 bases, with 19 bases between. Germline lookup yields CDR1 SEHNR and CDR2 FQNEAQ (reference sequence). The investigators amplified TCR beta CDR3 regions from RNA transcripts. HTBI primers drove first-round RT-PCR of the TCR CDR3. Each CDR3 protein gets one entry after TCRdb re-called the multiplex PCR reads with MiXCR. Of about 200,000 distinct CDR3 sequences listed, less than 20% are singletons.

The J gene is TRBJ2-1, the V gene TRBV7-9, with a possible D match to TRBD2 (5 bases). Sequenced: blood. The source of this sequence is a woman in her 50s with Graves' hyperthyroidism. This CDR3 reads CASSVGMGGPDNEQFF. The CDR3 DNA is TGTGCCAGCAGCGTCGGTATGGGCGGGCCGGACAATGAGCAGTTCTTC. The whole variable domain, filled in from reference TRBV7-9 and TRBJ2-1, reads DTGVSQNPRHKITKRGQNVTFRCDPISEHNRLYWYRQTLGQGPEFLTYFQNEAQLEKSRLLSDRFSAERPKGSFSTLEIQRTEQGDSAMYLCASSVGMGGPDNEQFFGPGTRLTVL.